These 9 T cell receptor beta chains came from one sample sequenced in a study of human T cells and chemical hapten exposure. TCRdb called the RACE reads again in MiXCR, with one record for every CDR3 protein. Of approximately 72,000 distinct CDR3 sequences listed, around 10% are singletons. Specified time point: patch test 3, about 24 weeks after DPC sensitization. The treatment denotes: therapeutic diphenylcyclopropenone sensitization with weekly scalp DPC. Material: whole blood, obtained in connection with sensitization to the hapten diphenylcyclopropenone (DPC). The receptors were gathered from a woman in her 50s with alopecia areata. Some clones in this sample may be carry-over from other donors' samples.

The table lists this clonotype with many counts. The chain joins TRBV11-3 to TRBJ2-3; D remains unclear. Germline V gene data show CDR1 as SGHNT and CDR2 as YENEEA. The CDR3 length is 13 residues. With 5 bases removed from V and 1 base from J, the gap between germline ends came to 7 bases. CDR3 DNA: TGTGCCAGCAGCATCCGGGGCACAGATACGCAGTATTTT. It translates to CASSIRGTDTQYF. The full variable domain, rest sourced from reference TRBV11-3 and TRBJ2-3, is EAGVVQSPRYKIIEKKQPVAFWCNPISGHNTLYWYLQNLGQGPELLIRYENEEAVDDSQLPKDRFSAERLKGVDSTLKIQPAELGDSAVYLCASSIRGTDTQYFGPGTRLTVL.

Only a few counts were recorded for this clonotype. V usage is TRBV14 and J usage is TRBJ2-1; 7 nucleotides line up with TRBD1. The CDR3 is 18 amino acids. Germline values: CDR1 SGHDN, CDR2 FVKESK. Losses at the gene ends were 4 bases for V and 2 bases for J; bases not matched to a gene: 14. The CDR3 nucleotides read TGTGCCAGCAGCCTCCCTCGGACAGGCAGCTTCCCCTACAATGAGCAGTTCTTC. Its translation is CASSLPRTGSFPYNEQFF.

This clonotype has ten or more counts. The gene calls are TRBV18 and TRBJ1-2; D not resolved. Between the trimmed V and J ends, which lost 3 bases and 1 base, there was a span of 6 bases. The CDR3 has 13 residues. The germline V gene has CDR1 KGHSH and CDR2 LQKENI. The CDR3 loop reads CASSPGSNYGYTF. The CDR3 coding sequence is TGTGCCAGCTCACCGGGCAGTAACTATGGCTACACCTTC. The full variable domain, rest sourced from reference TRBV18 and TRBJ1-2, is NAGVMQNPRHLVRRRGQEARLRCSPMKGHSHVYWYRQLPEEGLKFMVYLQKENIIDESGMPKERFSAEFPKEGPSILRIQQVVRGDSAAYFCASSPGSNYGYTFGSGTRLTVV.

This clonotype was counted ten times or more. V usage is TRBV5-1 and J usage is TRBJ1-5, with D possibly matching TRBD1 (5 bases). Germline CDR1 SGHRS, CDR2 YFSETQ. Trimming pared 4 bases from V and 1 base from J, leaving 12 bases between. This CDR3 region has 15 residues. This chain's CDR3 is CASSLWGDSNQPQHF. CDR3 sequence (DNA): TGCGCCAGCAGCCTTTGGGGGGACAGCAATCAGCCCCAGCATTTT. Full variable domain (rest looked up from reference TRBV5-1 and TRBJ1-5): KAGVTQTPRYLIKTRGQQVTLSCSPISGHRSVSWYQQTPGQGLQFLFEYFSETQRNKGNFPGRFSGRQFSNSRSEMNVSTLELGDSALYLCASSLWGDSNQPQHFGDGTRLSIL.

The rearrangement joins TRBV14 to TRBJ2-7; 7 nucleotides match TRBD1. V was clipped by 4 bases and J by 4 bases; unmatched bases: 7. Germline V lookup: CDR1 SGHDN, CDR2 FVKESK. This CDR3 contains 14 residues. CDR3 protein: CASSRDRVRYEQYF. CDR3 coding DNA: TGTGCCAGCAGCCGAGACAGGGTGAGGTACGAGCAGTACTTC.

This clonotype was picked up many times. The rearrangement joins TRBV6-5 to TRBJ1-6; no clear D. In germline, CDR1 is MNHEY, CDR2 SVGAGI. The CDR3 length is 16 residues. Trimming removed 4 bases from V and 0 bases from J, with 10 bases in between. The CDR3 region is CASSSAGSSYNSPLHF. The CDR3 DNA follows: TGTGCCAGCAGTTCGGCTGGGAGCTCCTATAATTCACCCCTCCACTTT.

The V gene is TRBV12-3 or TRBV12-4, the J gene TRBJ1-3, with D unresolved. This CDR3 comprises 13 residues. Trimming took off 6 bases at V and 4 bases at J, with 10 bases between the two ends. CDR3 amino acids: CASSDPSGNTIYF. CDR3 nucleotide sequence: TGTGCCAGCAGCGATCCTTCAGGAAACACCATATATTTT.

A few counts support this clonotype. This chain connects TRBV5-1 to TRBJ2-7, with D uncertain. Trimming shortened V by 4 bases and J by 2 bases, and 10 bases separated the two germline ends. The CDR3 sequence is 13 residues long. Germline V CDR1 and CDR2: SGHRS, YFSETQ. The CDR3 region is CASSHDKTYEQYF. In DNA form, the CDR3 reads TGCGCCAGCAGCCACGACAAGACCTACGAGCAGTACTTC. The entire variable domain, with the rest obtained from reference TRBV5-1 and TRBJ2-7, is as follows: KAGVTQTPRYLIKTRGQQVTLSCSPISGHRSVSWYQQTPGQGLQFLFEYFSETQRNKGNFPGRFSGRQFSNSRSEMNVSTLELGDSALYLCASSHDKTYEQYFGPGTRLTVT.

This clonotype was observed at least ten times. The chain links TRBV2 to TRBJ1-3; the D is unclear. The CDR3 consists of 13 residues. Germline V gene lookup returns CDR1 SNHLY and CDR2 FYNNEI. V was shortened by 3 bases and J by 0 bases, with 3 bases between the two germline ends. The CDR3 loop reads CASSDRSGNTIYF. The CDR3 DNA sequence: TGTGCCAGCAGTGATCGCTCTGGAAACACCATATATTTT.